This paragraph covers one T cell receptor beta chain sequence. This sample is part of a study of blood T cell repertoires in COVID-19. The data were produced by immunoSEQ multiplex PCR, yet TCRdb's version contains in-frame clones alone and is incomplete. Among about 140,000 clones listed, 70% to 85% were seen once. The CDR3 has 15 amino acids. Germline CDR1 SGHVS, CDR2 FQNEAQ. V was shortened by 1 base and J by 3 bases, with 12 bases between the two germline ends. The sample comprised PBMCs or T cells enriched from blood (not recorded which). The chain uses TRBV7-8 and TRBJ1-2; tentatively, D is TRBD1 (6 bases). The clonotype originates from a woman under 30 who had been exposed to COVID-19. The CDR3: CASSLGAGADYGYTF. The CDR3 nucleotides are TGTGCCAGCAGCTTAGGGGCGGGGGCTGACTATGGCTACACCTTC.